This TCR beta chain was found in a study of cytomegalovirus exposure and HLA in healthy donors. Concerning this clone itself: A read error may produce the germline difference seen at one junction end.

The V gene's germline CDR1 is SGHDT and CDR2 YYEEEE. The CDR3 totals 13 residues. Primers for the PCR totalled 60 Vbeta and 13 Jbeta. The protocol was immunoSEQ multiplex PCR, while the TCRdb copy is restricted to in-frame clones and leaves out a portion. The table has about 200,000 clones, 82% seen once; the top ten hold approximately 0.092%. The chain has TRBV5-6 and TRBJ1-1; unclear D gene. The TCR sequence derives from a boy aged 2 to 10 in good health and CMV-seronegative. The sequencing sample was made of PBMCs. CDR3 in amino acids: CASSPRLNTEAFF. In DNA form, the CDR3 reads TGTGCCAGCAGCCCGCGGTTGAATACTGAAGCTTTCTTT. Based on the CDR3 plus reference TRBV5-6 and TRBJ1-1, the full variable domain is DAGVTQSPTHLIKTRGQQVTLRCSPKSGHDTVSWYQQALGQGPQFIFQYYEEEERQRGNFPDRFSGHQFPNYSSELNVNALLLGDSALYLCASSPRLNTEAFFGQGTRLTVV.